This TCR beta chain is drawn from a study of T cells in Graves' hyperthyroidism and ophthalmopathy (dated by TCRdb to the late 2010s). About the full investigation: Peripheral blood was sampled at the time of initial diagnosis, prior to any treatment. In more than five Graves' hyperthyroidism patients, the study also compared T-cell repertoires from thyroid tissue with T-cell repertoires from blood. After blood sampling, hyperthyroidism patients were treated with methimazole at a starting dose of 30 mg daily, and ophthalmopathy patients were treated with high-dose intravenous methylprednisolone. The paper describes TCR Vbeta CDR3 sequencing of 140 or so peripheral blood samples, made up of roughly 40 ophthalmopathy patients, roughly 75 hyperthyroidism patients and some 17 progressor patients. The 95 to 100 discovery patients were randomly divided into training and test sets at a 7:3 ratio. To identify distinguishing TCR V-J signatures, a discovery cohort of 100 patients was used, comprising 43 with Graves' ophthalmopathy and some 57 with stable Graves' hyperthyroidism. Whether ophthalmopathy could be predicted prospectively was tested in an independent validation cohort made up of about 20 hyperthyroidism patients plus 17 patients who later progressed to ophthalmopathy. Findings and caveats that apply to the study as a whole: During validation, the model predicted progression to ophthalmopathy a median of around six months ahead of onset, with more than 55% sensitivity and around 72% specificity. No statistical method was used to set the sample size in advance, and investigators knew the group allocation. In cross-validation, a model built on a 13 V-J signature told ophthalmopathy apart from stable hyperthyroidism with about 90% sensitivity and roughly 83% specificity, and in testing the same model reached 80%/75%. Most expanded thyroid clonotypes (frequency above 0.001) were also detected in blood, a finding suggesting that blood repertoires may reflect thyroid immune responses.

The CDR3 numbers 14 residues from cysteine through phenylalanine. The kept DNA is CDR3 alone, 42 bases in frame from the first base. Deletion took 1 base off V and 3 bases off J, with a span of 9 bases between the germline ends. Based on the germline V gene (reference sequence), the CDR1 and CDR2 sequences are LNHNV and YYDKDF. TCR beta CDR3 regions were amplified from RNA transcripts. The first round of RT-PCR for the TCR CDR3 was performed with the HTBI primer set and the Qiagen OneStep RT-PCR kit. A second multiplex PCR round built the libraries, followed by size selection and purification. The libraries were sequenced on an Illumina HiSeq2000 using paired-end 100 bp reads. The study's processing was this. SOAPnuke was used to process the raw data, throwing out any read that contained adapters or uncalled bases, had a mean Phred below 15, or lacked an exact constant-primer or identifier match. COPE v1.2.5 was used to merge high-quality paired reads, and clonotypes were defined as unique nucleotide sequences. MiTCR v1.1 was used to align the clonotypes against IMGT TRBV, TRBD and TRBJ reference segments. Analysis was restricted to V-J combinations with a frequency above 0.0001, which covered 99% to 99.2% of repertoires. The TCS score was defined as F50 (clonal expansion) divided by E x V (chaos), with BLOSUM62-based TCRdist calculated between CDR3 peptides within each V-J. Welch's t-statistics and random forest reduced 514 V-J features to 13, which were used in a naive Bayes classifier (R e1071). Clones were called with MiXCR by TCRdb after fastp trimmed the public reads at Q25, and only in-frame beta chains were retained. Identical CDR3 protein sequences are pooled into one entry, listed with their most common genes and DNA. TCRdb assigned the V and J calls; the authors' analysis was not used. The sample table records roughly 240,000 distinct CDR3 sequences; about 24% of these occur just once. 35% to 40% of the sample lies in the top ten.

In the ophthalmopathy patients, disease was moderately to severely active, with a Clinical Activity Score of 3 or more, a NOSPECS grade of 4 or more, and a duration of less than 3 months. The study excluded patients with uncontrolled infections, other autoimmune diseases, pregnancy or lactation. Diagnoses relied on clinical symptoms, serum thyroxine and TRAb, thyroid ultrasound and orbital computed tomography. PBMCs were separated from roughly 10 ml of fresh peripheral blood using Ficoll-Paque density gradient centrifugation. Total RNA was extracted with Trizol reagent, and quality was checked on an Agilent 2100 Bioanalyzer. This clonotype showed up many times. Its specific antigen is unknown. The input lacks base qualities; no much larger clone sits a single base away.

The V and J genes are TRBV15 and TRBJ1-1, with the D gene not confidently named. Material: blood. This clonotype originated in a woman aged 40 to 50 with Graves' ophthalmopathy. The bases are TGTGCCACCAGCAGAGTTCGAGATTACACTGAAGCTTTCTTT. This gives the protein CATSRVRDYTEAFF.